This note documents a single T cell receptor (beta chain) sequence. Its matching antigen is unknown. Trimming took off 6 bases at V and 5 bases at J, with 26 bases between the two ends. Per the germline V gene, CDR1 is SGHDT and CDR2 is YYEEEE. This CDR3 comprises 18 residues. Template switching added a universal primer site; cDNA carried unique molecular identifiers. From the 5' RACE reads, TCRdb called clonotypes with MiXCR, one entry per CDR3 protein. The sample includes approximately 700,000 distinct CDR3 sequences, approximately 6.1% of them seen just once. These data come from a study of identical twins. Study observations and caveats: Twin-shared out-of-frame alpha sequences were enriched for low generation probability. Surplus twin overlap in beta out-of-frame sequences was less pronounced.

This receptor was obtained from a man aged 18 to 35 in good health. This chain connects TRBV5-6 to TRBJ2-2, with D possibly being TRBD1 (6 bases). Sequenced: naive T cells sorted from blood. This CDR3 reads CASTKTGMNKWVTGELFF. The DNA of the CDR3 is TGTGCCAGCACCAAGACAGGAATGAACAAGTGGGTTACCGGGGAGCTGTTTTTT.